This entry concerns a single T cell receptor beta chain. Its target is not known. The data were obtained in a study of beta chain features in type 1 diabetes. Notes on the study in general: Type 1 diabetes patients had moderately but significantly shorter TCRB CDR3s in all four CD4+ subsets.

The sequenced template was cDNA made from the entire isolated RNA. This table comes from immunoSEQ multiplex PCR, and its TCRdb copy is limited to in-frame clones, with some not included. This table has more than 250,000 clones, roughly 13% appearing once. The source is a man aged 30-40 years with type 1 diabetes. Sequenced input: naive CD4+ T cells from blood.

The CDR3 DNA reads TGTGCCAGCAGCTCCCGGGACAGCCCCTACGAGCAGTACTTC. This gives the protein CASSSRDSPYEQYF. J is TRBJ2-7 and V is TRBV11-1; the match to TRBD1 covers 7 bases. The CDR3 extends over 14 amino acids. In germline, CDR1 is SGHAT, CDR2 FQDESV (reference sequence). J gave up 2 bases and V 4 bases, and 5 bases lay outside the gene matches.